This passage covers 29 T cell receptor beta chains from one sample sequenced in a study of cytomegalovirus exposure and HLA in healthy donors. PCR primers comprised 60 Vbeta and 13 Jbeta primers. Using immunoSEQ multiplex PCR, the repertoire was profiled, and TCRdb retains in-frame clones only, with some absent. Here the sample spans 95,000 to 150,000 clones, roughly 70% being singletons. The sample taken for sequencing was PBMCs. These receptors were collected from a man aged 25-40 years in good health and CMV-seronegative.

CDR3 region: CASSVTLAGSTDTQYF. CDR3 nucleotides: TGCGCCAGCAGCGTAACTTTAGCGGGGAGCACAGATACGCAGTATTTT. This chain connects TRBV5-1 to TRBJ2-3, with 8 bases that match TRBD2. Germline lookup yields CDR1 SGHRS and CDR2 YFSETQ. There are 16 residues in the CDR3. V lost 4 bases and J lost 0; bases outside the gene matches: 7.

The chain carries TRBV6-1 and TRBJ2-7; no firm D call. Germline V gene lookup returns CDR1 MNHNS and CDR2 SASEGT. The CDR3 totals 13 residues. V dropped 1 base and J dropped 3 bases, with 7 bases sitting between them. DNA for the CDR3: TGTGCCAGCAGTGAAGGAGCGAACTACGAGCAGTACTTC. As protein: CASSEGANYEQYF.

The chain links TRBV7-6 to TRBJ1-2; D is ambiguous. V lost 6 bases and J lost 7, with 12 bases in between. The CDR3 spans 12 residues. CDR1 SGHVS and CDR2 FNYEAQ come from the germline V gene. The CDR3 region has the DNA TGTGCCAGCAGTCTCAGCGGATTTGGCTACACCTTC. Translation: CASSLSGFGYTF.

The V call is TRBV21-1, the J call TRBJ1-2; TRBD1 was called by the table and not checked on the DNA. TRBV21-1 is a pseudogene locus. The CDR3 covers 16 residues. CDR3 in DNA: TGTGCCAGCAGCAATGCCGGACAGGGAGCTAGCTATGGCTACACCTTC. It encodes CASSNAGQGASYGYTF.

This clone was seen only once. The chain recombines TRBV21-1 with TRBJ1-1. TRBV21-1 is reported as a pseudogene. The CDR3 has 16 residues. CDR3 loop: CASSKVKTGENTEAFF. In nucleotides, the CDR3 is TGTGCCAGCAGCAAAGTAAAAACGGGAGAGAACACTGAAGCTTTCTTT.

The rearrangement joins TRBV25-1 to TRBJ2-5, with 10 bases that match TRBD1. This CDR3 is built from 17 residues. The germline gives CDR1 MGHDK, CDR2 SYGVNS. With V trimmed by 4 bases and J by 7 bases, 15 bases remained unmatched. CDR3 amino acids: CASSGPPGQGETGTQYF. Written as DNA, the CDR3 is TGTGCCAGCAGTGGACCCCCTGGACAGGGGGAGACGGGGACCCAGTACTTC.

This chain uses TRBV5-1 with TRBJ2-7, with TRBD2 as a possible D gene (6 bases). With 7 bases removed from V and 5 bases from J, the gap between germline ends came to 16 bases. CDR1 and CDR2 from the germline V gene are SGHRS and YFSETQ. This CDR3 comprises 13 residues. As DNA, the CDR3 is TGCGCCAGCTCCCGGAGGGACGGGGACGAGCAGTACTTC. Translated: CASSRRDGDEQYF.

CDR3 nucleotide sequence: TGCGCCAGCAGCCAAACCGACCGACAGGGGATAACTGAAGCTTTCTTT. It is translated as CASSQTDRQGITEAFF. The gene calls are TRBV4-1 and TRBJ1-1; 8 bases fit TRBD1. There are 16 residues in the CDR3. Germline trimming cut 2 bases from V and 5 bases from J; bases unmatched to any gene: 10. Germline CDR1 is MGHRA and CDR2 is YSYEKL.

The CDR3 sequence: CASSLGRTGGTEAFF. The DNA of the CDR3 is TGCGCCAGCAGCCTGGGGAGGACAGGGGGGACTGAAGCTTTCTTT. The V and J genes are TRBV5-1 and TRBJ1-1; 10 nucleotides match TRBD1. Germline CDR1 reads SGHRS; CDR2 reads YFSETQ. The CDR3 has 15 amino acids. Trimming removed 4 bases from V and 5 bases from J; junction bases left unmatched: 8.

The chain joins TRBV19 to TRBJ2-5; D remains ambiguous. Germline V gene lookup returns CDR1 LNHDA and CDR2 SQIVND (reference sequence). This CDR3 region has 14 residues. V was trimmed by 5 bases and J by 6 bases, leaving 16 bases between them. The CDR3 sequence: CASSLLGEGQTQYF. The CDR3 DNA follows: TGTGCCAGTAGTCTCCTAGGAGAAGGCCAGACCCAGTACTTC. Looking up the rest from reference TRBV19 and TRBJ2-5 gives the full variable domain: DGGITQSPKYLFRKEGQNVTLSCEQNLNHDAMYWYRQDPGQGLRLIYYSQIVNDFQKGDIAEGYSVSREKKESFPLTVTSAQKNPTAFYLCASSLLGEGQTQYFGPGTRLLVL.

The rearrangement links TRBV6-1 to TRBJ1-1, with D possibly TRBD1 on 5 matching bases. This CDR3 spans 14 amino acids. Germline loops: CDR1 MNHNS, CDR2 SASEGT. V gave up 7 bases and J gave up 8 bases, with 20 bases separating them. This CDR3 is CASTPRGRGEEAFF. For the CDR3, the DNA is TGTGCCAGCACCCCGAGGGGCCGCGGGGAAGAAGCTTTCTTT.

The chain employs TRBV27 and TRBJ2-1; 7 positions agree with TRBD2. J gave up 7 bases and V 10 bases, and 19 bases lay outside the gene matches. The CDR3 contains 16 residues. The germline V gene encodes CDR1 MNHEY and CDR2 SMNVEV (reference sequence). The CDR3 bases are TGTGCCACGTCACGGGATCAGACTAGCTTAAGGAATGAGCAGTTCTTC. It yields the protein CATSRDQTSLRNEQFF.

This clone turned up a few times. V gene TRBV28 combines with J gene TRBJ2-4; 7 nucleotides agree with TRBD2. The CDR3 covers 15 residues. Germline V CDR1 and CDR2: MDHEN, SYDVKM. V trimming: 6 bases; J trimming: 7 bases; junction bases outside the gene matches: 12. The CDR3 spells CASSYLGGSENIQYF. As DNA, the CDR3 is TGTGCCAGCAGCTACCTCGGGGGGTCGGAGAACATTCAGTACTTC.

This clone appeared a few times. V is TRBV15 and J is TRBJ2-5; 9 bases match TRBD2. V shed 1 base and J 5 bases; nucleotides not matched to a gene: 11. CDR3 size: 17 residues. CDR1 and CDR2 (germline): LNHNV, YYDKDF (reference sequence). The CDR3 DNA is TGTGCCACCAGCAGAGGAGCTAGCGGGGATACAGGGGAGACCCAGTACTTC. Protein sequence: CATSRGASGDTGETQYF.

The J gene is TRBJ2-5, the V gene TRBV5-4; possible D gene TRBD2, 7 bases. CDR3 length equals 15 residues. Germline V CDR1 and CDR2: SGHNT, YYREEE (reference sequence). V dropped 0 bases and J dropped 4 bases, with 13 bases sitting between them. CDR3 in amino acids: CASSLERGARETQYF. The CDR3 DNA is TGTGCCAGCAGCTTGGAACGGGGGGCGAGAGAGACCCAGTACTTC.

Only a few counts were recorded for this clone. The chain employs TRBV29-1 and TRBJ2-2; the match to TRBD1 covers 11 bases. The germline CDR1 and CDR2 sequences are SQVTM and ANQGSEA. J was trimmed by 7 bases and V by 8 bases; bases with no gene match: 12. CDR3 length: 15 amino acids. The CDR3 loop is CSHTVGQGDSGELFF. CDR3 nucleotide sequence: TGCAGCCATACAGTGGGACAGGGGGACAGCGGGGAGCTGTTTTTT.

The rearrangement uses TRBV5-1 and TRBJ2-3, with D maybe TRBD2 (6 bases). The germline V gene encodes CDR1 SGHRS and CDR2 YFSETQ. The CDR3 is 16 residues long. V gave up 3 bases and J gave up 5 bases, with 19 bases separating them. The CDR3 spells CASSSAGTPGRDTQYF. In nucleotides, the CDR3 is TGCGCCAGCAGCTCCGCCGGGACCCCCGGGAGAGATACGCAGTATTTT.

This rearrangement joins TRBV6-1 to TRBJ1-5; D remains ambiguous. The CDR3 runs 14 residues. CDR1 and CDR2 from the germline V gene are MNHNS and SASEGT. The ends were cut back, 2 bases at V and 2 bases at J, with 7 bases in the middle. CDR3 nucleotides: TGTGCCAGCAGTGAAAGTGGAGGCAATCAGCCCCAGCATTTT. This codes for CASSESGGNQPQHF.

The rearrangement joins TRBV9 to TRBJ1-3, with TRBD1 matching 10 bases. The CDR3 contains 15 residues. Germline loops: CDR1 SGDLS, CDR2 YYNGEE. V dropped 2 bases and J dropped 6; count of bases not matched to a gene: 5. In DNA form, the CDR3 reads TGTGCCAGCAGCGTTAGCGGGACAGGGGTAAACACCATATATTTT. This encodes CASSVSGTGVNTIYF.

CDR3 sequence (DNA): TGTGCCAGCAGCTCGAGCTTGGGGGCGGGCACAGATACGCAGTATTTT. This sequence encodes CASSSSLGAGTDTQYF. The rearrangement links TRBV7-3 to TRBJ2-3, with D possibly matching TRBD1 (6 bases). The germline V gene encodes CDR1 SGHTA and CDR2 FQGTGA. The CDR3 has 16 residues. Between the trimmed V and J ends, which lost 4 bases and 1 base, there was a span of 15 bases. Based on the CDR3 plus reference TRBV7-3 and TRBJ2-3, the full variable domain is GAGVSQTPSNKVTEKGKYVELRCDPISGHTALYWYRQSLGQGPEFLIYFQGTGAADDSGLPNDRFFAVRPEGSVSTLKIQRTERGDSAVYLCASSSSLGAGTDTQYFGPGTRLTVL.

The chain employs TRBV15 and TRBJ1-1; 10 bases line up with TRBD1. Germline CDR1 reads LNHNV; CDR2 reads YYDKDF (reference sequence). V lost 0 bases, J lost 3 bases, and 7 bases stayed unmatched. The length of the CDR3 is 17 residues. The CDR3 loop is CATSRDRWGQGYTEAFF. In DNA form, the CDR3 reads TGTGCCACCAGCAGAGATCGTTGGGGACAGGGGTACACTGAAGCTTTCTTT.

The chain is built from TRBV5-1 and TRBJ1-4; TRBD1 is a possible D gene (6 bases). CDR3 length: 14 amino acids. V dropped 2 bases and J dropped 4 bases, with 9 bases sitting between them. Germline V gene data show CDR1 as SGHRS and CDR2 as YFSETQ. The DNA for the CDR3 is TGCGCCAGCAGCTTAGACAGGATTAATGAAAAACTGTTTTTT. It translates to CASSLDRINEKLFF.

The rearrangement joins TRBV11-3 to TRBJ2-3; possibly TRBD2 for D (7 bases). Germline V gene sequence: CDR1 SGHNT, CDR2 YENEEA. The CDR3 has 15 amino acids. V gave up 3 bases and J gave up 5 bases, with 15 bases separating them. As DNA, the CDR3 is TGTGCCAGCAGCTTCCGAGGGGGGGGAGGAGATACGCAGTATTTT. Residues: CASSFRGGGGDTQYF.

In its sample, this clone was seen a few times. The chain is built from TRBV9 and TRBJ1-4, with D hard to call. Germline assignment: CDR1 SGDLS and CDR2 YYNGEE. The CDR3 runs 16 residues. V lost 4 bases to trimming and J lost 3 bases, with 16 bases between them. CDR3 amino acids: CASSPTRSRSNEKLFF. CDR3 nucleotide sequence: TGTGCCAGCAGCCCTACCCGATCTAGGTCTAATGAAAAACTGTTTTTT.

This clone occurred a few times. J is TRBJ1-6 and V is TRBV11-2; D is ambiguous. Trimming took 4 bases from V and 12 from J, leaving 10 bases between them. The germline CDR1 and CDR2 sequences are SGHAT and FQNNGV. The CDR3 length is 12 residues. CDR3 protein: CASSYTGGPLHF. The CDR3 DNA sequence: TGTGCCAGCAGCTATACTGGTGGACCCCTCCACTTT.

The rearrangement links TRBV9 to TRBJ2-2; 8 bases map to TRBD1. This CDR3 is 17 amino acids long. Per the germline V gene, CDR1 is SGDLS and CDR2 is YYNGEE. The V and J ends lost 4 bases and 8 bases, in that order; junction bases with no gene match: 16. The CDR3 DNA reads TGTGCCAGCAGCCCTGGGGAAGGGCAGGGGGCGAGAGGGGAGCTGTTTTTT. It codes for CASSPGEGQGARGELFF. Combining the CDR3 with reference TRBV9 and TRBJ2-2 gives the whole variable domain DSGVTQTPKHLITATGQRVTLRCSPRSGDLSVYWYQQSLDQGLQFLIQYYNGEERAKGNILERFSAQQFPDLHSELNLSSLELGDSALYFCASSPGEGQGARGELFFGEGSRLTVL.

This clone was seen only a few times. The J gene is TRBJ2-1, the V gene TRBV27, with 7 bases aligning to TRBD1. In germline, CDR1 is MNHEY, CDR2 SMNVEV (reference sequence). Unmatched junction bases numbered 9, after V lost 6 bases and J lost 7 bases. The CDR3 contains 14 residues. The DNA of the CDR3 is TGTGCCAGCAGCCTACGGACAGGAGGAAATGAGCAGTTCTTC. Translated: CASSLRTGGNEQFF.

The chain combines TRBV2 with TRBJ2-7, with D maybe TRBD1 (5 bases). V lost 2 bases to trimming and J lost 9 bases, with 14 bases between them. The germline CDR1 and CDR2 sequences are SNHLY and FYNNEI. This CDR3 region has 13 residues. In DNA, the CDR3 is TGTGCCAGCAGTGAACCCAGGGCCCATGTGCAGTACTTC. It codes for CASSEPRAHVQYF.

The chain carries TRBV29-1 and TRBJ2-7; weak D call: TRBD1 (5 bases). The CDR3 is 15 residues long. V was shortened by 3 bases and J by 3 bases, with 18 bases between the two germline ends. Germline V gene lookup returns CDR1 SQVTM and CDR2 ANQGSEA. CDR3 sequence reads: CSVEELGPRDYEQYF. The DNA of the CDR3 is TGCAGCGTTGAGGAATTGGGGCCGAGAGACTACGAGCAGTACTTC.